The entry that follows covers one TCR beta chain sequence. Its antigen has not been determined. Per-base quality was not reported, and no clone a single base away is much larger than it. The sample originates from a study of glioma-infiltrating T cells (TCRdb year 2016). In the study overall: TCR alpha- and beta-chain repertoires were sequenced from glioma tissue, non-neoplastic brain tissue and matched peripheral blood mononuclear cells. To measure divergence between tissue and blood T-cell populations, each tissue-infiltrating repertoire was compared with the peripheral blood repertoire of the same patient. Three low-grade glioma patients, 7 or 8 primary glioblastoma patients and three non-glioma patients contributing non-neoplastic brain tissue were included in the paired cohort.

TCR alpha and beta CDR3 regions were amplified with the iRepertoire nested amplicon-rescue multiplex PCR (arm-PCR) platform from RNA. For one-step reverse transcription and amplification, roughly 90-450 ng of tissue mRNA or PBMC total RNA was used as input. Following bead purification, Illumina adapters were added by a secondary multiplex PCR, and libraries between 200 and 400 bp were gel-purified. The libraries contained internal 6-nucleotide barcodes that were used for demultiplexing. Libraries were sequenced on an Illumina MiSeq with 2x220 or 2x250 nucleotide paired-end reads. As for the authors' bioinformatics: Paired reads were merged with FLASH 1.2.11 and aligned to the GRCh37 human genome with BWA-MEM before extracting TRA and TRB reads. For V and J assignment, an IMGT-derived reference of cassette sequences and CDR3 motifs that included pseudogenes was used. Reads were translated in three frames, and productive CDR3s were defined by a C…FGXG motif without stop codons. Clonotypes were defined as unique combinations of V-J cassette pair and CDR3 amino acid sequence. Filtering of reads was based on Hamming distance, with the threshold set by the sequence error rate of each sample in mapped regions. The public reads were reanalyzed by TCRdb: fastp trimming at Q25, MiXCR alignment, in-frame beta chains only. Rows merge per CDR3 protein into single entries with the most common DNA and genes. TCRdb, not the authors, supplied the V and J calls. This sample is represented by about 190,000 distinct CDR3 sequences; more than 30% of them were singletons. Around 20% of the sample belongs to the ten largest clones.

The V and J ends are trimmed by 6 bases and 1 base, leaving 20 bases between them. The germline V gene (reference sequence) gives CDR1 as MNHEY and CDR2 as SMNVEV. Reading from cysteine to phenylalanine, the CDR3 counts 17 amino acids. The DNA shown is the 51-base CDR3, in frame from base 1. The full study reports these points: Small numbers underpinned the group comparisons: 8 or 9 glioblastoma patients, three low-grade glioma patients and three non-neoplastic patients. VJ-independent divergence between tissue and blood was below expectation in non-neoplastic patients but above expectation in all gliomas, especially low-grade gliomas. Tissue and blood shared very few CDR3 sequences, a result attributed to high CDR3 diversity and limited sampling.

Sequenced: glioma tissue, nonneoplastic brain tissue, or PBMCs (not recorded which). Rearrangement joined TRBV27 to TRBJ2-3, and possibly TRBD2, on 5 matching bases. This sequence was found in a human donor with low-grade glioma or glioblastoma, undergoing nonglioma brain surgery, or in good health (not recorded which). CDR3 protein: CASSLSGVRGRTDTQYF. DNA sequence: TGTGCCAGCAGCTTGTCCGGGGTACGAGGTCGCACAGATACGCAGTATTTT.